The rows below give T cell receptor beta chains drawn from one sample of a study of T cells in Graves' hyperthyroidism and ophthalmopathy. TCRdb reprocessed the multiplex PCR reads via MiXCR and lists one record per CDR3 protein. The profile covers roughly 700,000 distinct CDR3 sequences, with approximately 15% appearing a single time and 10% taken by the ten largest. Sequencing was done on a sample of blood. The receptors stem from a young woman with Graves' hyperthyroidism. Each CDR3 is given with its conserved first and last residue. A D gene is named only where the DNA matches it firmly. Clone size is given for some rows only: seen once, a few or many times, or a class if the clone is expanded.

D	size	length	J	V	DNA	CDR3
NA	NA	13	TRBJ1-2	TRBV18	TGTGCCAGCTCACCATGGCAGTTCTATGGCTACACCTTC	CASSPWQFYGYTF
NA	many	15	TRBJ2-7	TRBV11-2	TGTGCCAGCAGCTTAGGTCCCGGGCCGCCTTGGGAGCAGTACTTC	CASSLGPGPPWEQYF
TRBD1	NA	18	TRBJ2-5	TRBV18	TGTGCCAGCTCACCGGTGCCGGGACAGGGCCCGAGGGGCGAGACCCAGTACTTC	CASSPVPGQGPRGETQYF
NA	many	15	TRBJ2-2	TRBV27	TGTGCCAGCAGGTCAGGTGGTCCTTACACCGGGGAGCTGTTTTTT	CASRSGGPYTGELFF
TRBD1	many	15	TRBJ2-7	TRBV4-1	TGCGCCAGCAGCCAGATGGGACAGGGTATGTACGAGCAGTACTTC	CASSQMGQGMYEQYF
TRBD2	NA	14	TRBJ2-3	TRBV30	TGTGCCTGGAGTGCTAGCGGGTCCACAGATACGCAGTATTTT	CAWSASGSTDTQYF
TRBD1	NA	14	TRBJ2-7	TRBV29-1	TGCAGCGTTGAAGATAGACAGGGTAGCGACGAGCAGTACTTC	CSVEDRQGSDEQYF
NA	NA	12	TRBJ2-1	TRBV30	TGTGCCTGGAGGGGTGGGAGGAATGAGCAGTTCTTC	CAWRGGRNEQFF
NA	many	12	TRBJ2-7	TRBV7-9	TGTGCCAGCAGCGGGCCAGGGCCGGAGCAGTACTTC	CASSGPGPEQYF
TRBD2	many	15	TRBJ2-7	TRBV6-2/TRBV6-3	TGTGCCAGCAGCCCCGAGCGGGAGGGTTCCTACGAGCAGTACTTC	CASSPEREGSYEQYF
TRBD2	NA	19	TRBJ2-1	TRBV6-1	TGTGCCAGCAGTGACCGTGGGCTAGCGGGAGGGCCGGCCTACAATGAGCAGTTCTTC	CASSDRGLAGGPAYNEQFF
TRBD2	few	17	TRBJ2-6	TRBV12-3/TRBV12-4	TGTGCCAGCAGCCGACTAGCGGGAGTATCGGGGGCCAACGTCCTGACTTTC	CASSRLAGVSGANVLTF
TRBD1	NA	14	TRBJ1-5	TRBV20-1	TGCAGTGCTGAATTAGGACAGGCCGGGCAGCCCCAGCATTTT	CSAELGQAGQPQHF
TRBD1	many	15	TRBJ1-1	TRBV18	TGTGCCAGCTCACCAGAGTGGACAGGGGGGGATGAAGCTTTCTTT	CASSPEWTGGDEAFF
TRBD1	NA	14	TRBJ2-7	TRBV19	TGTGCCAGTAGTATCGCCGGGACAGCTTACGAGCAGTACTTC	CASSIAGTAYEQYF
TRBD1	few	14	TRBJ2-7	TRBV5-1	TGCGCCAGCAGCTCCGGACAGGGGGCAGACGAGCAGTACTTC	CASSSGQGADEQYF
TRBD2	NA	15	TRBJ2-7	TRBV20-1	TGCAGTGCTAGTAAGCGGGAGGGCTTCTCCTACGAGCAGTACTTC	CSASKREGFSYEQYF
NA	NA	13	TRBJ1-4	TRBV7-7	TGTGCCAGCAGCTCGGATCCCGGGGAAAAACTGTTTTTT	CASSSDPGEKLFF
NA	few	16	TRBJ2-2	TRBV4-2	TGTGCCAGCAGCCAAGATTATCTCAGGGCATCCGGGGAGCTGTTTTTT	CASSQDYLRASGELFF
NA	many	14	TRBJ2-1	TRBV12-3/TRBV12-4	TGTGCCAGCAGTTTAGGACGGGGCTACAATGAGCAGTTCTTC	CASSLGRGYNEQFF